Following are 5 T cell receptor beta chains from one sample sequenced in a study of blood T cell repertoires in COVID-19. Using immunoSEQ multiplex PCR, the repertoire was profiled, and TCRdb retains in-frame clones only, with some absent. Among roughly 300,000 clones listed, over 75% were seen once. Material: peripheral blood. These receptors all stem from a woman aged 45-60 years who had recovered from COVID-19.

This clone has only one observation. The chain links TRBV6-2 or TRBV6-3 to TRBJ1-5; 8 positions match TRBD1. Germline CDR1 and CDR2: MNHEY and SVGEGT. The CDR3 has 15 amino acids. Trimming cost V 2 bases and J 4 bases; bases outside gene matches: 4. CDR3 DNA: TGTGCCAGCAGTTACGTACAGGGGGGTAATCAGCCCCAGCATTTT. Encoded protein: CASSYVQGGNQPQHF.

This clone occurred a few times. The V gene is TRBV4-1, the J gene TRBJ2-7; 10 bases match TRBD2. The CDR3 length is 16 residues. V was clipped by 2 bases and J by 3 bases; unmatched bases: 7. The germline CDR1 and CDR2 sequences are MGHRA and YSYEKL. CDR3 sequence (DNA): TGCGCCAGCAGCCAATCCGTAGCGGGAGGTATCTACGAGCAGTACTTC. Translating gives CASSQSVAGGIYEQYF.

The chain links TRBV7-2 to TRBJ2-5; D remains unclear. The CDR3 loop spans 13 amino acids. Per germline, CDR1 SGHTA and CDR2 FQGNSA. Trimming removed 5 bases from V and 5 bases from J, with 12 bases in between. The CDR3 DNA reads TGTGCCAGCAGCCAGTCAGGATATGAGACCCAGTACTTC. Translating gives CASSQSGYETQYF.

The chain recombines TRBV7-9 with TRBJ2-1; D gene uncertain. The CDR3 loop spans 14 amino acids. Deletions cut 0 bases from V and 3 bases from J, with 6 bases between. The V gene's germline CDR1 is SEHNR and CDR2 FQNEAQ (reference sequence). The CDR3 sequence: CASSLAHGYNEQFF. Here the CDR3 DNA reads TGTGCCAGCAGCTTAGCCCACGGCTACAATGAGCAGTTCTTC.

This clone has just one count. This rearrangement joins TRBV4-1 to TRBJ2-6; a weak D match, TRBD2 (6 bases). Germline CDR1 is MGHRA and CDR2 is YSYEKL. This CDR3 has 15 residues. Deletions cut 4 bases from V and 5 bases from J, with 12 bases between. CDR3 loop: CASSRGGDWANVLTF. In DNA form, the CDR3 reads TGCGCCAGCAGCCGCGGCGGGGACTGGGCCAACGTCCTGACTTTC.